This T cell receptor (beta chain) was captured in a study of vaccination and CD4 T cells after COVID-19. At the Johns Hopkins FTIC core, DNA taken from cultured CD4+ T cells was sequenced by way of the Oncomine TCR Beta short-read assay. TCRdb called the PCR reads again in MiXCR, with one record for every CDR3 protein. The sample lists about 24,000 distinct CDR3 sequences; over 45% were seen once. As for treatment: roughly 10-day PBMC culture with coronavirus spike peptide pools or control peptides (ViraFEST assay). Before TCRs were sequenced, ViraFEST expanded antigen-specific T cells with peptide pools. Researchers grew the cells for 10 to 11 days and then pulled out CD4+ T cells by negative selection. This clonotype was recorded a few times. Its cognate antigen is unknown. The germline CDR1 and CDR2 sequences are SGHRS and YFSETQ. CDR3 length: 16 residues. Trimming stripped 0 bases from V and 4 bases from J, with 13 bases between.

This rearrangement joins TRBV5-1 to TRBJ2-2; D may be TRBD1 (6 bases). Input material: CD4+ T cells from blood, cultured in vitro. This TCR was recovered from a human donor who had recovered from COVID-19. The CDR3 DNA follows: TGCGCCAGCAGCTTGGAACAGGGAACCCTCACCGGGGAGCTGTTTTTT. Translated: CASSLEQGTLTGELFF. The complete variable domain, with remaining parts taken from reference TRBV5-1 and TRBJ2-2, reads KAGVTQTPRYLIKTRGQQVTLSCSPISGHRSVSWYQQTPGQGLQFLFEYFSETQRNKGNFPGRFSGRQFSNSRSEMNVSTLELGDSALYLCASSLEQGTLTGELFFGEGSRLTVL.